This entry describes one T cell receptor beta chain. The sample is drawn from a study of T cell changes during pregnancy in multiple sclerosis. This CDR3 has 13 amino acids. V lost 4 bases to trimming and J lost 5 bases, with 10 bases between them. The V gene's germline CDR1 is SGHRS and CDR2 YFSETQ. The table came from immunoSEQ multiplex PCR; TCRdb's copy has only in-frame clones and leaves some out. The repertoire consists of some 80,000 clones, with 90% to 95% occurring once and the leading ten covering 1.1%. The receptor was derived from a female donor with multiple sclerosis, enrolled in a pregnancy study. The source material was peripheral blood, sampled in the second trimester of pregnancy. The rearrangement joins TRBV5-1 to TRBJ1-5; D not resolved. The CDR3 is CASSLLPDQPQHF. The CDR3 bases are TGCGCCAGCAGCCTCCTCCCAGATCAGCCCCAGCATTTT.